The rows below give T cell receptor beta chains drawn from one sample of a study of control samples from healthy donors and cancer patients. The method was immunoSEQ multiplex PCR; TCRdb's version includes in-frame clones alone and lacks a portion of them. This table holds around 140,000 clones, just under 95% found once. Sample: blood. The receptors were gathered from a young man in good health. Each CDR3 is given with its conserved first and last residue. D genes are given only for firm matches. For some rows the clone size is stated as once, few or many, or as a class when expanded; others skip it.

d_call: NA; v_call: TRBV19; cdr3_length: 17; j_call: TRBJ2-1; clone_size: NA; cdr3_nt: TGTGCCAGTAGTATAGGTATTAGGCAGGAACTTAACAATGAGCAGTTCTTC; cdr3_aa: CASSIGIRQELNNEQFF
d_call: NA; v_call: TRBV19; cdr3_length: 12; j_call: TRBJ1-2; clone_size: NA; cdr3_nt: TGTGCCAGTGGACAAAATAACTATGGCTACACCTTC; cdr3_aa: CASGQNNYGYTF
d_call: NA; v_call: TRBV12-5; cdr3_length: 16; j_call: TRBJ1-1; clone_size: once; cdr3_nt: TGTGCTAGTGGTTTGGTTGGGTCGAAGATGAACACTGAAGCTTTCTTT; cdr3_aa: CASGLVGSKMNTEAFF
d_call: NA; v_call: TRBV15; cdr3_length: 15; j_call: TRBJ1-1; clone_size: NA; cdr3_nt: TGTGCCACCAGCAGAGATCTCCTCTTGAACACTGAAGCTTTCTTT; cdr3_aa: CATSRDLLLNTEAFF
d_call: TRBD2; v_call: TRBV19; cdr3_length: 18; j_call: TRBJ2-1; clone_size: NA; cdr3_nt: TGTGCCAGTAGCGGCTACACTAGCGGGGGGCTTTGGGGGTATGAGCAGTTCTTC; cdr3_aa: CASSGYTSGGLWGYEQFF
d_call: TRBD2; v_call: TRBV4-1; cdr3_length: 16; j_call: TRBJ2-5; clone_size: NA; cdr3_nt: TGCGCCAGCAGCCAAGAGGCGGGGGGGCCGGGAGAGACCCAGTACTTC; cdr3_aa: CASSQEAGGPGETQYF
d_call: TRBD2; v_call: TRBV4-2; cdr3_length: 15; j_call: TRBJ2-7; clone_size: NA; cdr3_nt: TGTGCCAGCAGCCAAGGGGGGGGACCTGTTTACGAGCAGTACTTC; cdr3_aa: CASSQGGGPVYEQYF
d_call: NA; v_call: TRBV5-1; cdr3_length: 16; j_call: TRBJ1-2; clone_size: NA; cdr3_nt: TGCGCCAGCAGCTTGTGGGGCCAGGGCTACGACTATGGCTACACCTTC; cdr3_aa: CASSLWGQGYDYGYTF
d_call: NA; v_call: TRBV30; cdr3_length: 10; j_call: TRBJ1-2; clone_size: NA; cdr3_nt: TGTGCCTGGAGCCGAGAGAGTAACACCTTC; cdr3_aa: CAWSRESNTF
d_call: NA; v_call: TRBV12-3/TRBV12-4; cdr3_length: 13; j_call: TRBJ2-7; clone_size: NA; cdr3_nt: TGTGCCAGCAGTGGGACGGGACCCTACGAGCAGTACTTC; cdr3_aa: CASSGTGPYEQYF
d_call: NA; v_call: TRBV21-1; cdr3_length: 12; j_call: TRBJ1-5; clone_size: NA; cdr3_nt: TGTGCCAGCAGGGGGGGCAATCAGCCCCAGCATTTT; cdr3_aa: CASRGGNQPQHF
d_call: NA; v_call: TRBV3-1/TRBV3-2; cdr3_length: 15; j_call: TRBJ2-5; clone_size: NA; cdr3_nt: TGTGCCAGCAGCCAAGTCAGGGCAGGGGAAGAGACCCAGTACTTC; cdr3_aa: CASSQVRAGEETQYF
d_call: NA; v_call: TRBV5-6; cdr3_length: 15; j_call: TRBJ2-3; clone_size: NA; cdr3_nt: TGTGCCAGCAGCTTGGGGATTAAGGTCACAGATACGCAGTATTTT; cdr3_aa: CASSLGIKVTDTQYF
d_call: NA; v_call: TRBV25-1; cdr3_length: 14; j_call: TRBJ2-5; clone_size: once; cdr3_nt: TGTGCCAGCAGTGAATGGGCGGGGAGGGAGACCCAGTACTTC; cdr3_aa: CASSEWAGRETQYF
d_call: NA; v_call: TRBV3-1/TRBV3-2; cdr3_length: 14; j_call: TRBJ2-7; clone_size: NA; cdr3_nt: TGTGCCAGCAGCCAGGCATACAGGGGAGGTGAGCAGTACTTC; cdr3_aa: CASSQAYRGGEQYF
d_call: NA; v_call: TRBV30; cdr3_length: 13; j_call: TRBJ2-5; clone_size: NA; cdr3_nt: TGTGCCTGGAGTGTTAGCAGGCCGGAGACCCAGTACTTC; cdr3_aa: CAWSVSRPETQYF
d_call: TRBD1; v_call: TRBV24-1; cdr3_length: 14; j_call: TRBJ1-4; clone_size: few; cdr3_nt: TGTGCCGCCTCACCGGGACAGGGATTGAAAAAACTGTTTTTT; cdr3_aa: CAASPGQGLKKLFF
d_call: TRBD2; v_call: TRBV9; cdr3_length: 15; j_call: TRBJ2-5; clone_size: NA; cdr3_nt: TGTGCCAGCAGCGTAGTAGCGGGGGCTCAAGAGACCCAGTACTTC; cdr3_aa: CASSVVAGAQETQYF
d_call: TRBD1; v_call: TRBV15; cdr3_length: 15; j_call: TRBJ1-1; clone_size: NA; cdr3_nt: TGTGCCACCAGCAGACCCGGACAGGGGAACACTGAAGCTTTCTTT; cdr3_aa: CATSRPGQGNTEAFF
d_call: NA; v_call: TRBV4-1; cdr3_length: 14; j_call: TRBJ1-5; clone_size: once; cdr3_nt: TGCGCCAGCAGCCAAGATCGGTTAAATCAGCCCCAGCATTTT; cdr3_aa: CASSQDRLNQPQHF
d_call: NA; v_call: TRBV6-6; cdr3_length: 16; j_call: TRBJ1-1; clone_size: once; cdr3_nt: TGTGCCAGCAGTTACTTAGTGGCAGGGCCCAACACTGAAGCTTTCTTT; cdr3_aa: CASSYLVAGPNTEAFF
d_call: NA; v_call: TRBV6-5; cdr3_length: 13; j_call: TRBJ2-3; clone_size: once; cdr3_nt: TGTGCCACCGCCCTCTATAGCACAGATACGCAGTATTTT; cdr3_aa: CATALYSTDTQYF
d_call: NA; v_call: TRBV6-5; cdr3_length: 13; j_call: TRBJ1-5; clone_size: NA; cdr3_nt: TGTGCCAGCCACATAGATAGCAATCAGCCCCAGCATTTT; cdr3_aa: CASHIDSNQPQHF
d_call: NA; v_call: TRBV9; cdr3_length: 18; j_call: TRBJ1-1; clone_size: NA; cdr3_nt: TGTGCCAGCAGCTTTGGGTCCCCGGCGGGGGGCCGGAGCACTGAAGCTTTCTTT; cdr3_aa: CASSFGSPAGGRSTEAFF
d_call: TRBD1; v_call: TRBV3-1/TRBV3-2; cdr3_length: 16; j_call: TRBJ1-6; clone_size: NA; cdr3_nt: TGTGCCAGCAGCCACGGACAGGGGGCCTTCGGCTCACCCCTCCACTTT; cdr3_aa: CASSHGQGAFGSPLHF
d_call: NA; v_call: TRBV4-1; cdr3_length: 13; j_call: TRBJ2-1; clone_size: NA; cdr3_nt: TGCGCCAGCAGCCGGGTCCTGACCAATGAGCAGTTCTTC; cdr3_aa: CASSRVLTNEQFF
d_call: NA; v_call: TRBV19; cdr3_length: 15; j_call: TRBJ1-5; clone_size: once; cdr3_nt: TGTGCCAGTAGTACGGGAAGGGCAGGCGAGCAGCCCCAGCATTTT; cdr3_aa: CASSTGRAGEQPQHF
d_call: TRBD1; v_call: TRBV14; cdr3_length: 15; j_call: TRBJ1-2; clone_size: NA; cdr3_nt: TGTGCCAGCAGCCAGACACGGGACAGCCTCTATGGCTACACCTTC; cdr3_aa: CASSQTRDSLYGYTF
d_call: NA; v_call: TRBV11-2; cdr3_length: 17; j_call: TRBJ2-2; clone_size: NA; cdr3_nt: TGTGCCAGCAGCTTAGATAGGGTCGGGATCCCAACCGGGGAGCTGTTTTTT; cdr3_aa: CASSLDRVGIPTGELFF
d_call: NA; v_call: TRBV20-1; cdr3_length: 14; j_call: TRBJ2-3; clone_size: NA; cdr3_nt: TGCAGTGCTAGTGAGCTAGTTATGACAGATACGCAGTATTTT; cdr3_aa: CSASELVMTDTQYF
d_call: TRBD1; v_call: TRBV4-2; cdr3_length: 15; j_call: TRBJ2-1; clone_size: NA; cdr3_nt: TGTGCCAGCAGCGACACAGGGGGAACGTACAATGAGCAGTTCTTC; cdr3_aa: CASSDTGGTYNEQFF
d_call: NA; v_call: TRBV3-1/TRBV3-2; cdr3_length: 13; j_call: TRBJ1-2; clone_size: NA; cdr3_nt: TGTGCCAGCAGCCAAGCAGGCTCGGGGGGCTACACCTTC; cdr3_aa: CASSQAGSGGYTF
d_call: TRBD1; v_call: TRBV2; cdr3_length: 13; j_call: TRBJ2-5; clone_size: NA; cdr3_nt: TGTGCCAGCAAGCCGGGACAGCAAGAGACCCAGTACTTC; cdr3_aa: CASKPGQQETQYF
d_call: NA; v_call: TRBV7-9; cdr3_length: 13; j_call: TRBJ1-2; clone_size: few; cdr3_nt: TGTGCCAGCAGGAGACAGGATAACTATGGCTACACCTTC; cdr3_aa: CASRRQDNYGYTF
d_call: NA; v_call: TRBV27; cdr3_length: 11; j_call: TRBJ2-7; clone_size: NA; cdr3_nt: TGTGCCAGCAGTTCGTCCTACGAGCAGTACTTC; cdr3_aa: CASSSSYEQYF
d_call: NA; v_call: TRBV9; cdr3_length: 13; j_call: TRBJ1-1; clone_size: NA; cdr3_nt: TGTGCCAGCAGCGTAGAGGGGCGGAGTGAAGCTTTCTTT; cdr3_aa: CASSVEGRSEAFF
d_call: TRBD1; v_call: TRBV6-6; cdr3_length: 15; j_call: TRBJ1-6; clone_size: NA; cdr3_nt: TGTGCCAGCAGGAGGGACAGCTCCTATAATTCACCCCTCCACTTT; cdr3_aa: CASRRDSSYNSPLHF
d_call: TRBD2; v_call: TRBV7-2; cdr3_length: 15; j_call: TRBJ2-1; clone_size: NA; cdr3_nt: TGTGCCAGCAGCTCCACGACTAGCAAGGTCTATGAGCAGTTCTTC; cdr3_aa: CASSSTTSKVYEQFF
d_call: NA; v_call: TRBV5-4; cdr3_length: 12; j_call: TRBJ1-1; clone_size: NA; cdr3_nt: TGTGCCAGCAGCTTGGTTGACACTGAAGCTTTCTTT; cdr3_aa: CASSLVDTEAFF
d_call: NA; v_call: TRBV6-4; cdr3_length: 18; j_call: TRBJ1-3; clone_size: NA; cdr3_nt: TGTGCCAGCAGTGACTCGACCCAGGGAATTCTCTCTGGAAACACCATATATTTT; cdr3_aa: CASSDSTQGILSGNTIYF
d_call: TRBD1; v_call: TRBV3-1/TRBV3-2; cdr3_length: 17; j_call: TRBJ2-7; clone_size: NA; cdr3_nt: TGTGCCAGCAGCCAAGATGGGTTGGGACAGGGACTACGCGAGCAGTACTTC; cdr3_aa: CASSQDGLGQGLREQYF
d_call: TRBD2; v_call: TRBV11-2; cdr3_length: 16; j_call: TRBJ2-5; clone_size: NA; cdr3_nt: TGTGCCAGCAGCCTATGGGCTAGCGGGGGGGCAGAGACCCAGTACTTC; cdr3_aa: CASSLWASGGAETQYF
d_call: NA; v_call: TRBV11-1; cdr3_length: 13; j_call: TRBJ2-5; clone_size: NA; cdr3_nt: TGTGCCAGCAGCTTAGGGGGCGCAGGGACCCAGTACTTC; cdr3_aa: CASSLGGAGTQYF
d_call: TRBD1; v_call: TRBV24-1; cdr3_length: 14; j_call: TRBJ1-1; clone_size: NA; cdr3_nt: TGTGCCACCAGTGATTGGTCCCGGGACAGGCTTGCTTTCTTT; cdr3_aa: CATSDWSRDRLAFF
d_call: TRBD1; v_call: TRBV5-1; cdr3_length: 15; j_call: TRBJ2-2; clone_size: NA; cdr3_nt: TGCGCCAGCAGATGGGACAGGGGCTTGACCGGGGAGCTGTTTTTT; cdr3_aa: CASRWDRGLTGELFF
d_call: NA; v_call: TRBV6-2/TRBV6-3; cdr3_length: 15; j_call: TRBJ2-1; clone_size: NA; cdr3_nt: TGTGCCAGCAGTTCGGGGGACAGCTCCTACAATGAGCAGTTCTTC; cdr3_aa: CASSSGDSSYNEQFF
d_call: NA; v_call: TRBV27; cdr3_length: 15; j_call: TRBJ1-1; clone_size: NA; cdr3_nt: TGTGCCAGCAGTTTAAGCGGGGTCTCGGGCACTGAAGCTTTCTTT; cdr3_aa: CASSLSGVSGTEAFF
d_call: NA; v_call: TRBV14; cdr3_length: 13; j_call: TRBJ1-2; clone_size: NA; cdr3_nt: TGTGCCAGCAGCCAAGATCTAGAAAATGGCTACACCTTC; cdr3_aa: CASSQDLENGYTF
d_call: NA; v_call: TRBV20-1; cdr3_length: 11; j_call: TRBJ1-1; clone_size: NA; cdr3_nt: TGCAGTGCTCTACTCGGGACTGAAGCTTTCTTT; cdr3_aa: CSALLGTEAFF
d_call: NA; v_call: TRBV10-3; cdr3_length: 13; j_call: TRBJ2-7; clone_size: NA; cdr3_nt: TGTGCCATCAGAGGTCGTCTTTCCTACGAGCAGTACTTC; cdr3_aa: CAIRGRLSYEQYF
d_call: NA; v_call: TRBV6-5; cdr3_length: 14; j_call: TRBJ1-2; clone_size: NA; cdr3_nt: TGTGCCAGCAAGGCCCTCGGGGCCAACTATGGCTACACCTTC; cdr3_aa: CASKALGANYGYTF